Included here is one T cell receptor beta chain sequence, with context. Its antigen remains unidentified. Germline V gene lookup returns CDR1 SNHLY and CDR2 FYNNEI. The CDR3 totals 16 residues. V gave up 3 bases and J gave up 5 bases; unmatched junction bases: 10. This specimen belongs to a study of cytomegalovirus exposure and HLA in healthy donors. Findings and limits, study-wide: Using the classifier, cytomegalovirus status was reportedly diagnosed with high specificity and sensitivity. Rare sequences made up most TCRs, while some public TCRs were found in many donors. In an earlier analysis, about 87% or about 30%: the productive usage of most TCR beta V segments.

Primers for the PCR totalled 60 Vbeta and 13 Jbeta. Generated by immunoSEQ multiplex PCR, the TCRdb table keeps only in-frame clones and is missing some. The sample holds about 140,000 clones; roughly four fifths are singletons and the top ten take over 8.5%. Sequenced sample: PBMCs. This sequence joins TRBV2 and TRBJ2-5, with TRBD2 matching over 9 bases. This clonotype was obtained from a woman between 45 and 65 years old in good health and CMV-seropositive. The DNA of the CDR3 is TGTGCCAGCAGTGACTGGCTAGCGGGGTTTCCGGAGACCCAGTACTTC. Translated, it gives CASSDWLAGFPETQYF.